Below, 15 T cell receptor beta chains from the same sample are listed, as sequenced in a study of CD4+ T cells in melanoma. Produced via immunoSEQ multiplex PCR; TCRdb's table is partial and in-frame only. The table includes about 55,000 clones, approximately 74% detected once. The sample taken for sequencing was tumor tissue. All receptors derive from a human donor with melanoma.

Remarks on this clone: Germline and junction disagree at one end, which may indicate a read error. This rearrangement joins TRBV28 to TRBJ1-4; a weak D match, TRBD1 (6 bases). Looked up from germline, CDR1 is MDHEN and CDR2 is SYDVKM. The CDR3 consists of 13 residues. The CDR3 loop is CASSSPDRSVGDF. CDR3 nucleotide sequence: TGTGCCAGCAGTTCCCCTGACAGGTCCGTTGGGGATTTT.

The V and J genes are TRBV18 and TRBJ1-2, with D possibly being TRBD1 (6 bases). This CDR3 region has 15 residues. V shed 1 base and J shed 4 bases, with 13 bases lying between them. Germline CDR1 is KGHSH and CDR2 is LQKENI. As DNA, the CDR3 is TGTGCCAGCTCACCACTGTCGGGACAATCCTATGGCTACACCTTC. Encoded protein: CASSPLSGQSYGYTF.

This clone was counted only a few times. The rearrangement uses TRBV10-3 and TRBJ1-5, with 7 bases aligning to TRBD1. Germline loops: CDR1 ENHRY, CDR2 SYGVKD. V trimming: 6 bases; J trimming: 4 bases; junction bases outside the gene matches: 6. This CDR3 has 14 residues. The DNA of the CDR3 is TGTGCCATCAGATCAGGGACAGCTAATCAGCCCCAGCATTTT. Translated, it gives CAIRSGTANQPQHF.

The rearrangement links TRBV4-3 to TRBJ2-1; 7 nucleotides agree with TRBD2. Germline trimming cut 0 bases from V and 4 bases from J; bases unmatched to any gene: 9. The CDR3 length is 17 residues. The V gene's germline CDR1 is LGHNA and CDR2 YSLEER. The chain's CDR3 is CASSQEVGSGVYNEQFF. DNA for the CDR3: TGCGCCAGCAGCCAAGAAGTCGGGAGCGGGGTTTACAATGAGCAGTTCTTC.

The gene calls are TRBV18 and TRBJ2-5, with 8 bases identical to TRBD1. Per the germline V gene, CDR1 is KGHSH and CDR2 is LQKENI. V shed 9 bases, J shed 5 bases, and the junction held 8 bases outside the gene matches. There are 13 residues in the CDR3. The CDR3 loop reads CASSFQGAETQYF. The CDR3 DNA reads as TGTGCCAGTTCCTTTCAGGGGGCCGAGACCCAGTACTTC.

This clone appeared a few times. The chain recombines TRBV11-2 with TRBJ1-1; D unclear. The CDR3 has 17 residues. CDR1 and CDR2 from the germline V gene are SGHAT and FQNNGV. Between the trimmed V and J ends, which lost 2 bases and 0 bases, there was a span of 16 bases. DNA of the CDR3: TGTGCCAGCAGCTTACCTCTCCGGGGAGCCATGAACACTGAAGCTTTCTTT. Its protein is CASSLPLRGAMNTEAFF.

This chain connects TRBV19 to TRBJ1-2; D unresolved. CDR3 length: 14 residues. The ends were cut back, 5 bases at V and 4 bases at J, with 14 bases in the middle. Germline V lookup: CDR1 LNHDA, CDR2 SQIVND (reference sequence). For the CDR3, the DNA is TGTGCCAGTAGTTTCCGGCAGCGGGGCTATGGCTACACCTTC. Translating it yields CASSFRQRGYGYTF.

This clone has a single count. This chain's CDR3 is CASSVGRSSNEKLFF. The CDR3 DNA reads as TGTGCCAGCAGCGTCGGACGGTCTTCTAATGAAAAACTGTTTTTT. This chain uses TRBV7-8 with TRBJ1-4, with D unclear. The germline gives CDR1 SGHVS, CDR2 FQNEAQ. Trimming stripped 5 bases from V and 3 bases from J, with 13 bases between. The CDR3 length is 15 residues.

The chain employs TRBV4-3 and TRBJ1-2; D remains unclear. The V and J ends lost 2 bases and 7 bases respectively, with 17 bases between them. In germline, CDR1 is LGHNA, CDR2 YSLEER. The CDR3 runs 15 residues. The CDR3 reads CASSQLRTGGIGYTF. The CDR3 region has the DNA TGCGCCAGCAGCCAACTGAGGACCGGAGGGATTGGCTACACCTTC.

The V call is TRBV4-1, the J call TRBJ1-1; 7 bases agree with TRBD1. The CDR3 spans 16 residues. Trimming at V came to 0 bases and at J to 5 bases, leaving 9 bases not matched to a gene. Germline V gene data show CDR1 as MGHRA and CDR2 as YSYEKL. Written as DNA, the CDR3 is TGCGCCAGCAGCCAAGATCTACGGACAGGTTGGACTGAAGCTTTCTTT. As protein: CASSQDLRTGWTEAFF.

The chain combines TRBV10-3 with TRBJ2-5; D is ambiguous. The V end was cut by 3 bases, the J end by 2 bases, with 10 bases between. Germline V lookup: CDR1 ENHRY, CDR2 SYGVKD. CDR3 length equals 14 residues. CDR3 nucleotides: TGTGCCATCAGTGACTCCCTGCAACAAGAGACCCAGTACTTC. It codes for CAISDSLQQETQYF.

V gene TRBV14 combines with J gene TRBJ2-7; tentative D call: TRBD1 (6 bases). Looked up from germline, CDR1 is SGHDN and CDR2 is FVKESK. The CDR3 spans 14 residues. The V gene lost 4 bases and the J gene lost 1 base, with 11 bases spanning the gap. The CDR3 loop reads CASSPGTPSYEQYF. DNA for the CDR3: TGTGCCAGCAGCCCCGGGACACCGTCCTACGAGCAGTACTTC.

The V gene is TRBV28, the J gene TRBJ1-2, with 8 bases aligning to TRBD1. The CDR3 sequence is 14 residues long. The germline V gene has CDR1 MDHEN and CDR2 SYDVKM. J lost 2 bases, V lost 4 bases, and 3 bases had no gene match. CDR3 residues: CASSYRDRNYGYTF. The DNA of the CDR3 is TGTGCCAGCAGTTACCGGGACAGGAACTATGGCTACACCTTC.

The rearrangement joins TRBV7-2 to TRBJ1-6; 8 positions agree with TRBD1. The CDR3 is made up of 16 amino acids. The germline V gene has CDR1 SGHTA and CDR2 FQGNSA. V dropped 4 bases and J dropped 7; count of bases not matched to a gene: 9. The CDR3 reads CASSSWTGRGNSPLHF. The CDR3 DNA sequence: TGTGCCAGCAGCTCATGGACAGGGCGGGGGAATTCACCCCTCCACTTT.

J is TRBJ2-3 and V is TRBV5-4; D assignment may be TRBD1 or TRBD2 (5 bases each). The germline V gene encodes CDR1 SGHNT and CDR2 YYREEE (reference sequence). The CDR3 spans 13 residues. Trimming stripped 7 bases from V and 1 base from J, with 10 bases between. The CDR3 protein is CASPLGGTDTQYF. CDR3 DNA: TGTGCCAGCCCCTTGGGGGGCACAGATACGCAGTATTTT.